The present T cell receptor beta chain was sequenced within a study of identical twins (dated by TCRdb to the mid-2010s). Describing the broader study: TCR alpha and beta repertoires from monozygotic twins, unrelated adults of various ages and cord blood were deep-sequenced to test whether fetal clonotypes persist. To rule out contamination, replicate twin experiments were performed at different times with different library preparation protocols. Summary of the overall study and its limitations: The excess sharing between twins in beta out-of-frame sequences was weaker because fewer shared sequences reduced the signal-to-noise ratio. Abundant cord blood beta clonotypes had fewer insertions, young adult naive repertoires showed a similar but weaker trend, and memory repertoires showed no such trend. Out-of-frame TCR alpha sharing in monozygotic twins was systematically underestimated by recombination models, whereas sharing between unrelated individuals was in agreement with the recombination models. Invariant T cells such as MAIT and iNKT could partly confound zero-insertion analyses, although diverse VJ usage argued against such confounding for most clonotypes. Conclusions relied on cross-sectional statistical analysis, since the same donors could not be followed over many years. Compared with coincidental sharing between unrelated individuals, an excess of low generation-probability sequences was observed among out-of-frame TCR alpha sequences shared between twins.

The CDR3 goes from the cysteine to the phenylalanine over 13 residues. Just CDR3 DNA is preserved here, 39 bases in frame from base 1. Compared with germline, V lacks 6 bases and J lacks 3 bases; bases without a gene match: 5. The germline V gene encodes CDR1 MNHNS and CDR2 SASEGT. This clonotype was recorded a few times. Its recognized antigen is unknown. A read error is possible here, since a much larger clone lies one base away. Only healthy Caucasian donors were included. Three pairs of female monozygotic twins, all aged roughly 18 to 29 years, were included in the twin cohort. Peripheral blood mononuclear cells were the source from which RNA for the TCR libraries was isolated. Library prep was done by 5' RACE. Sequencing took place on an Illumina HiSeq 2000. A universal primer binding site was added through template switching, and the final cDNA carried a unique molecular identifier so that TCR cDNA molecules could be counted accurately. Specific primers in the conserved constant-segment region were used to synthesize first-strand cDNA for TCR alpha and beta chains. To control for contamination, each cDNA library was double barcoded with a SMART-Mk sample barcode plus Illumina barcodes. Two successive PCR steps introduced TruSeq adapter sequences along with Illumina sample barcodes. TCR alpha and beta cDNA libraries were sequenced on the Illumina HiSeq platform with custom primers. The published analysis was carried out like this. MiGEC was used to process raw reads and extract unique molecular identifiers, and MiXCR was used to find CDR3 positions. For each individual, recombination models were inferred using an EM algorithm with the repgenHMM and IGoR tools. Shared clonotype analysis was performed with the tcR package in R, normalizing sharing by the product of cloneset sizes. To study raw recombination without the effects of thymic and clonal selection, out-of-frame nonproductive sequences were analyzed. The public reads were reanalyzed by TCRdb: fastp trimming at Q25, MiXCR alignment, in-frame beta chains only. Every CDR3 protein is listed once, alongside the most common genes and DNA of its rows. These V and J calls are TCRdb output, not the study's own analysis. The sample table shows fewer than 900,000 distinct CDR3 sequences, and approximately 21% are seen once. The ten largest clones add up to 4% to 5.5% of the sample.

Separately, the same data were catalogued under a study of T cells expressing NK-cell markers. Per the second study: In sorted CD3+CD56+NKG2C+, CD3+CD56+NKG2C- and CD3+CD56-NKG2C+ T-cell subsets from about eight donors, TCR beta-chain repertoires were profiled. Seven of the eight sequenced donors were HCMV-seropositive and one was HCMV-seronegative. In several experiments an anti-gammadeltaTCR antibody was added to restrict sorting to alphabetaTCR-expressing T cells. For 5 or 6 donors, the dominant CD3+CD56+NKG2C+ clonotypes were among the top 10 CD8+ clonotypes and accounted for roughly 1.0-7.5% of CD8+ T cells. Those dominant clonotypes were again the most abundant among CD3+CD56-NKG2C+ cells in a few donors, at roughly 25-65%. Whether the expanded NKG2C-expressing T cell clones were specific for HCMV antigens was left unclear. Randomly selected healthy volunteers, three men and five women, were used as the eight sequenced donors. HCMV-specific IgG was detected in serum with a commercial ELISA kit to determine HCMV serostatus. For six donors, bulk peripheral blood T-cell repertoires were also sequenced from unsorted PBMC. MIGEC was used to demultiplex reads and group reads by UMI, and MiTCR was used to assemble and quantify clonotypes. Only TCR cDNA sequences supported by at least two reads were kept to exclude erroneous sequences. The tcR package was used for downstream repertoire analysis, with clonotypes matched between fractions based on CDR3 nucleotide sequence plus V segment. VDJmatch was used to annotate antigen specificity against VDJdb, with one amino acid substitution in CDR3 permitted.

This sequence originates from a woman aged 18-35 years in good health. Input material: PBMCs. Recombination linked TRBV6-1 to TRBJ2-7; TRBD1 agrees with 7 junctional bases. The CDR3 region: CASSQTGFYEQYF. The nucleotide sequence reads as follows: TGTGCCAGCAGCCAGACAGGGTTCTACGAGCAGTACTTC.